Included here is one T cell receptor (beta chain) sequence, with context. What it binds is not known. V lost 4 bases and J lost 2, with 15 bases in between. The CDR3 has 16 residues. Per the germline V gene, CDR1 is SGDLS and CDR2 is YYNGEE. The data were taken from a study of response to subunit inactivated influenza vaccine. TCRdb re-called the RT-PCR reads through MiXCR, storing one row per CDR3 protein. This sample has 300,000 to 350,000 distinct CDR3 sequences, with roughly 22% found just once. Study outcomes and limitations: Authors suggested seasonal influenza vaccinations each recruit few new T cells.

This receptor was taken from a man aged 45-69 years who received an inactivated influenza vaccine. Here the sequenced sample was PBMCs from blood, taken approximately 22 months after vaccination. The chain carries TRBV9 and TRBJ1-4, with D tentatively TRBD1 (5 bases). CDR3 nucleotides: TGTGCCAGCAGCCCCAGGGTATGGGGGACTAATGAAAAACTGTTTTTT. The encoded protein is CASSPRVWGTNEKLFF.